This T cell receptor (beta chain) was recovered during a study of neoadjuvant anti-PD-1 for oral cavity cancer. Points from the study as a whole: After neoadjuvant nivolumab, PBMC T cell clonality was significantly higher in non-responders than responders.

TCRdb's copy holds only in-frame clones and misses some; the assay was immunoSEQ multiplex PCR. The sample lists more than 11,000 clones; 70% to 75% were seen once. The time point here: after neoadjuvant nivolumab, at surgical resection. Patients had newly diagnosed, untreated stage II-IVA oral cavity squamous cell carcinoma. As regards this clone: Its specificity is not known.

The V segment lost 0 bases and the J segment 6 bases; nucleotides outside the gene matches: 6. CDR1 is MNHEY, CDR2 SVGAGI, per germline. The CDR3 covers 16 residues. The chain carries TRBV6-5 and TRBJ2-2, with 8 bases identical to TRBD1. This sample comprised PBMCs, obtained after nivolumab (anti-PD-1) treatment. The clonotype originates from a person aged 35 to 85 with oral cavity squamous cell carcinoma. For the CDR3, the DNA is TGTGCCAGCAGTTACTCAAGGCACAGGGGGTCCGGGGAGCTGTTTTTT. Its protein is CASSYSRHRGSGELFF.